Following are 25 T cell receptor beta chains from one sample sequenced in a study of T cell repertoires in cytomegalovirus infection (dated by TCRdb to between 2019 and 2020). No cognate antigen is known for these TCRs. Reads for this sample came from an Illumina HiSeq 1500. TCRdb reprocessed the public reads (quality trimming at Q25 with fastp, clone calling with MiXCR) and kept in-frame beta chains. Duplicate CDR3 protein sequences are folded into a single record with the most common DNA and genes. This sample gives hundreds of thousands of distinct CDR3 sequences in total; 33% of them show up just once. 18% of the sample is taken by the ten largest. In the paper's terms, the treatment or condition label means: in vitro stimulation with specific CMV peptide epitopes to enrich CMV-specific T cells. The sample in question was cultured PBMCs, obtained from culture after CMV antigen stimulation. These receptors were taken from a human donor in good health (CMV status not recorded). Some clones in this sample may be carry-over from other donors' samples.

This clonotype turned up a few times. The chain combines TRBV20-1 with TRBJ2-5, with D perhaps TRBD1 (7 bases). Between the trimmed V and J ends, which lost 4 bases and 0 bases, there was a span of 15 bases. CDR1 and CDR2 from the germline V gene are DFQATT and SNEGSKA (reference sequence). The CDR3 loop spans 15 amino acids. The CDR3 region has the DNA TGCAGTGCTATCAGACAGGGAGGTTACCAAGAGACCCAGTACTTC. Translating gives CSAIRQGGYQETQYF.

V and J are TRBV6-6 and TRBJ2-2, with a weak D call TRBD1 (5 bases). Trimming took 7 bases from V and 6 from J, leaving 21 bases between them. The length of the CDR3 is 16 residues. From germline, CDR1 is MNHNY and CDR2 SVGAGI (reference sequence). CDR3 region: CASTPGSDWVPGELFF. CDR3 DNA sequence: TGTGCCAGCACTCCAGGGTCCGATTGGGTCCCCGGGGAGCTGTTTTTT.

The chain has TRBV7-9 and TRBJ2-2; D is possibly TRBD1 (6 bases). The CDR3 covers 17 residues. The germline CDR1 and CDR2 sequences are SEHNR and FQNEAQ (reference sequence). V lost 5 bases and J lost 6, with 22 bases in between. CDR3: CASSPSRSGTQPGELFF. The CDR3, as DNA: TGTGCCAGCAGCCCGTCCCGCTCCGGGACACAGCCCGGGGAGCTGTTTTTT.

The chain carries TRBV28 and TRBJ1-1; TRBD1 matches 7 bases. V gave up 7 bases and J gave up 0 bases; unmatched junction bases: 8. Germline loops: CDR1 MDHEN, CDR2 SYDVKM. This CDR3 spans 15 amino acids. The DNA for the CDR3 is TGTGCCAGCATGGACAGGTGGGACATGAACACTGAAGCTTTCTTT. It yields the protein CASMDRWDMNTEAFF.

This sequence joins TRBV2 and TRBJ2-3, with 11 bases lining up with TRBD2. CDR1 SNHLY and CDR2 FYNNEI come from the germline V gene. V lost 4 bases, J lost 2 bases, and 8 bases stayed unmatched. CDR3 length: 17 residues. CDR3 sequence reads: CASSGGLADINTDTQYF. CDR3 coding DNA: TGTGCCAGCAGTGGGGGACTAGCGGACATCAACACAGATACGCAGTATTTT.

In its sample, this clonotype was seen a few times. The rearrangement links TRBV5-1 to TRBJ1-6, with D tentatively TRBD1 (5 bases). The CDR3 sequence is 13 residues long. Germline V gene sequence: CDR1 SGHRS, CDR2 YFSETQ. Trimming pared 4 bases from V and 8 bases from J, leaving 10 bases between. Written as DNA, the CDR3 is TGCGCCAGCAGCCTCCAGACAGATTCACCCCTCCACTTT. Translating it yields CASSLQTDSPLHF.

This clonotype has more than one count but fewer than ten. This sequence joins TRBV3-1 and TRBJ2-7; maybe TRBD2 (7 bases). V lost 10 bases and J lost 5, with 12 bases in between. The CDR3 loop spans 11 amino acids. Germline CDR1 LGHDT, CDR2 YNNKEL (reference sequence). This CDR3 reads CATWGGHEQYF. In DNA form, the CDR3 reads TGTGCCACCTGGGGGGGCCACGAGCAGTACTTC.

This chain links TRBV10-3 with TRBJ1-2, with D tentatively TRBD1 (5 bases). The CDR3 runs to 15 residues. Trimming stripped 2 bases from V and 4 bases from J, with 14 bases between. Germline values: CDR1 ENHRY, CDR2 SYGVKD. CDR3 nucleotide sequence: TGTGCCATCAGTGAGGTTGGGGGAAAGGGCTATGGCTACACCTTC. Amino acids: CAISEVGGKGYGYTF.

The sample holds a few counts of this clonotype. The chain employs TRBV2 and TRBJ2-4, with 7 bases matching TRBD1. The CDR3 spans 13 residues. J was trimmed by 5 bases and V by 6 bases; bases with no gene match: 4. The germline CDR1 and CDR2 sequences are SNHLY and FYNNEI. CDR3 loop: CASRGTEENIQYF. The CDR3 bases are TGTGCCAGCAGAGGGACAGAGGAAAACATTCAGTACTTC.

The chain combines TRBV28 with TRBJ1-2; a weak D match, TRBD1 (6 bases). This CDR3 is built from 13 residues. V dropped 2 bases and J dropped 8 bases, with 12 bases sitting between them. The germline CDR1 and CDR2 sequences are MDHEN and SYDVKM. This chain's CDR3 is CASSLEDSGGYTF. For the CDR3, the DNA is TGTGCCAGCAGTTTAGAGGACAGCGGCGGCTACACCTTC.

The gene calls are TRBV6-1 and TRBJ1-5; a possible D gene is TRBD1 (6 bases). In germline, CDR1 is MNHNS, CDR2 SASEGT. Trimming shortened V by 2 bases and J by 5 bases, and 16 bases separated the two germline ends. The length of the CDR3 is 16 residues. CDR3 in amino acids: CASSEWAGARDQPQHF. CDR3 sequence (DNA): TGTGCCAGCAGTGAATGGGCAGGGGCAAGGGATCAGCCCCAGCATTTT.

The chain carries TRBV28 and TRBJ2-1, with 8 bases aligning to TRBD1. The V and J ends lost 8 bases and 8 bases, in that order; junction bases with no gene match: 5. CDR1 and CDR2 from the germline V gene are MDHEN and SYDVKM. The CDR3 is 12 amino acids. The CDR3 sequence: CASRQGADEQFF. For the CDR3, the DNA is TGTGCCAGCCGTCAGGGGGCTGATGAGCAGTTCTTC.

CDR3 nucleotides: TGTGCCAGCTCACCAAGTGAAACCCCCTACGAGCAGTACTTC. Translated, it gives CASSPSETPYEQYF. The chain employs TRBV18 and TRBJ2-7; D remains unclear. The length of the CDR3 is 14 residues. From germline, CDR1 is KGHSH and CDR2 LQKENI. V lost 2 bases, J lost 2 bases, and 10 bases lay in between.

There are a few counts of this clonotype. The chain couples TRBV12-3 or TRBV12-4 to TRBJ2-1; D may match TRBD1 or TRBD2 (5 bases each). The V end was cut by 2 bases, the J end by 5 bases, with 22 bases between. The CDR3 is made up of 18 amino acids. The CDR3 loop reads CASSLLVGMERGHNEQFF. The DNA of the CDR3 is TGTGCCAGCAGTTTATTGGTCGGTATGGAGAGGGGACACAATGAGCAGTTCTTC.

The chain is built from TRBV12-3 or TRBV12-4 and TRBJ1-5; no clear D. Trimming shortened V by 0 bases and J by 5 bases, and 8 bases separated the two germline ends. The CDR3 has 14 residues. CDR3 protein: CASSLAAGHQPQHF. The CDR3 coding sequence is TGTGCCAGCAGTTTAGCGGCAGGCCATCAGCCCCAGCATTTT.

By its share, this clonotype is large. The chain recombines TRBV6-1 with TRBJ2-2, with D possibly being TRBD1 (5 bases). This CDR3 spans 15 amino acids. Looked up from germline, CDR1 is MNHNS and CDR2 is SASEGT. V was cut by 7 bases and J by 6 bases, with 18 bases left in between. The DNA of the CDR3 is TGTGCCAGCACCCCCCTCACAGGAGCGCCCGGGGAGCTGTTTTTT. Amino acids: CASTPLTGAPGELFF.

The chain uses TRBV6-2 or TRBV6-3 and TRBJ2-7; the D call may be TRBD1 or TRBD2 (5 bases each). Germline V CDR1 and CDR2: MNHEY, SVGEGT. The CDR3 is 15 amino acids. The V and J ends lost 6 bases and 1 base respectively, with 16 bases between them. As DNA, the CDR3 is TGTGCCAGCAGCCAGGGACGTATGTCTTCCTACGAGCAGTACTTC. It codes for CASSQGRMSSYEQYF.

This clonotype turned up a few times. V and J are TRBV6-5 and TRBJ1-6; possibly TRBD1 for D (5 bases). Germline CDR1 is MNHEY and CDR2 is SVGAGI. The CDR3 consists of 14 residues. V lost 2 bases and J lost 9, with 11 bases in between. The CDR3 here is CASSYGGPGSPLHF. The CDR3 DNA sequence: TGTGCCAGCAGTTACGGGGGACCTGGTTCACCCCTCCACTTT.

V gene TRBV6-5 combines with J gene TRBJ2-2, with D hard to call. CDR1 MNHEY and CDR2 SVGAGI come from the germline V gene. The V and J ends lost 6 bases and 4 bases respectively, with 15 bases between them. The CDR3 sequence is 15 residues long. The CDR3 spells CASSPVSTGTGELFF. In DNA, the CDR3 is TGTGCCAGCAGCCCTGTTTCGACCGGCACCGGGGAGCTGTTTTTT.

The sample holds many counts of this clonotype. The V and J genes are TRBV7-2 and TRBJ2-7; D is possibly TRBD2 (7 bases). The CDR3 totals 12 residues. CDR1 and CDR2 (germline): SGHTA, FQGNSA. V was cut by 10 bases and J by 6 bases, with 16 bases left in between. In DNA, the CDR3 is TGTGCCACCCGGGGGCCGGGGGGCGAGCAGTACTTC. It is translated as CATRGPGGEQYF.

The V gene is TRBV7-8, the J gene TRBJ1-5; unclear D gene. Germline CDR1 reads SGHVS; CDR2 reads FQNEAQ. Between the trimmed V and J ends, which lost 5 bases and 4 bases, there was a span of 12 bases. The CDR3 has 14 residues. CDR3: CASSKRQVNQPQHF. Here the CDR3 DNA reads TGTGCCAGCAGCAAAAGACAAGTTAATCAGCCCCAGCATTTT.

This clonotype was found many times. The chain combines TRBV7-2 with TRBJ2-3; D might be TRBD2 (6 bases). From germline, CDR1 is SGHTA and CDR2 FQGNSA. V was cut by 7 bases and J by 0 bases, with 20 bases left in between. This CDR3 comprises 17 residues. The CDR3: CASTTRRGSSSTDTQYF. The CDR3 nucleotides are TGTGCCAGCACCACGAGGAGGGGCAGCTCTAGCACAGATACGCAGTATTTT.

V usage is TRBV6-2 or TRBV6-3 and J usage is TRBJ2-1, with a tentative D call TRBD1 (7 bases). The ends were cut back, 4 bases at V and 0 bases at J, with 19 bases in the middle. Germline lookup yields CDR1 MNHEY and CDR2 SVGEGT. The CDR3 has 18 amino acids. The CDR3 is CASSLGRGRDSSYNEQFF. As DNA, the CDR3 is TGTGCCAGCAGTTTAGGGCGGGGTCGGGACAGCTCCTACAATGAGCAGTTCTTC.

This clonotype has at least ten counts. This chain links TRBV12-3 or TRBV12-4 with TRBJ1-1, with TRBD1 as a possible D gene (6 bases). Trimming cost V 8 bases and J 0 bases, with 16 bases left between them. There are 15 residues in the CDR3. CDR3 protein: CASGTAGEMNTEAFF. The DNA of the CDR3 is TGTGCCAGCGGAACCGCAGGGGAAATGAACACTGAAGCTTTCTTT.

This clonotype showed up just a few times. V and J are TRBV19 and TRBJ2-7; 7 nucleotides agree with TRBD1. CDR3 length: 14 amino acids. The germline CDR1 and CDR2 sequences are LNHDA and SQIVND (reference sequence). The trim removed 4 bases at V and 2 bases at J, leaving 5 bases unmatched. The CDR3 DNA sequence: TGTGCCAGTAGTAGGGCGGACAGGCCCTACGAGCAGTACTTC. Translated, it gives CASSRADRPYEQYF.